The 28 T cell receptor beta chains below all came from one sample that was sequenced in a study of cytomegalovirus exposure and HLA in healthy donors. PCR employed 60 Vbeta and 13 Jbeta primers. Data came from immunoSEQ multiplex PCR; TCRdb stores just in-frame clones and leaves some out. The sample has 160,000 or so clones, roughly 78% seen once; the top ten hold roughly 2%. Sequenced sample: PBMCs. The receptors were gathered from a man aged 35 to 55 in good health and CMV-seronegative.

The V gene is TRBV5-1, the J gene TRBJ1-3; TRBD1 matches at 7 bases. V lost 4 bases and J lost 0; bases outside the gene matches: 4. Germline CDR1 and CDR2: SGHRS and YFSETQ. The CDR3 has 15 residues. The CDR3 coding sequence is TGCGCCAGCAGCGCAGGGGGTCTCTCTGGAAACACCATATATTTT. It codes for CASSAGGLSGNTIYF.

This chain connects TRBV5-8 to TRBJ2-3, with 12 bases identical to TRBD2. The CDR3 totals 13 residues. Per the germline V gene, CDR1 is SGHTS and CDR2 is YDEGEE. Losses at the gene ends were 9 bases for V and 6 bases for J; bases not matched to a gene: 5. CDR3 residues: CATRLAGVDTQYF. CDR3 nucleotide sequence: TGTGCCACCAGACTAGCGGGAGTGGATACGCAGTATTTT.

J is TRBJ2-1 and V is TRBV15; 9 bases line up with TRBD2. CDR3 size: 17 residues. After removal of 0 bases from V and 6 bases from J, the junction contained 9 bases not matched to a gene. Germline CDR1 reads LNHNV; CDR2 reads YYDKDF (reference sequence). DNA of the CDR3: TGTGCCACCAGCAGAGATCGGCGGGGACTAGCAGTCAATGAGCAGTTCTTC. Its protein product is CATSRDRRGLAVNEQFF.

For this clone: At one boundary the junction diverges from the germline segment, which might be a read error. The DNA for the CDR3 is TGTTCCAGCAGGCAAAGGGCGGGGACCGACACCGGGGAGCTGTTTTTT. Translated, it gives CSSRQRAGTDTGELFF. This chain uses TRBV7-9 with TRBJ2-2; D is perhaps TRBD2 (6 bases). Germline V gives CDR1 SEHNR, CDR2 FQNEAQ (reference sequence). This CDR3 has 16 residues.

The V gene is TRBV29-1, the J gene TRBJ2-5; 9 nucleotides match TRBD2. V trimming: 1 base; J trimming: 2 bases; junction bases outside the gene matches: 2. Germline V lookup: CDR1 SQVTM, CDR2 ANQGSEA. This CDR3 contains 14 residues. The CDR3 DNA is TGCAGCGTTGAAGGCGGGAGGGGTCAAGAGACCCAGTACTTC. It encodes CSVEGGRGQETQYF.

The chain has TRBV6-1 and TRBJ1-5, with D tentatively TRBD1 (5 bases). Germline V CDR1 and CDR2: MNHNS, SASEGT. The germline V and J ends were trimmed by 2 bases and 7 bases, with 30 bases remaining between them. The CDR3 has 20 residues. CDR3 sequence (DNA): TGTGCCAGCAGTGAAAGGCGAACCGGGCAGGGCCCTCGTCTTGGCCAGCCCCAGCATTTT. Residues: CASSERRTGQGPRLGQPQHF.

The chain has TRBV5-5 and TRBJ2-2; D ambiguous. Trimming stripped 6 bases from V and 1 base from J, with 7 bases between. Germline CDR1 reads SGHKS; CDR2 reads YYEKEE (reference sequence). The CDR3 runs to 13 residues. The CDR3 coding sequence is TGTGCCAGCATGGCCGAGAACACCGGGGAGCTGTTTTTT. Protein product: CASMAENTGELFF.

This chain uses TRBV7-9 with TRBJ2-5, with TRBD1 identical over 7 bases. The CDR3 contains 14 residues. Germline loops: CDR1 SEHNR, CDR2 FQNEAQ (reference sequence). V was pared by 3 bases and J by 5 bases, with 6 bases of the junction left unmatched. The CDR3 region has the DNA TGTGCCAGCAGCTTCCGGACAGGTGGGGAGACCCAGTACTTC. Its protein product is CASSFRTGGETQYF. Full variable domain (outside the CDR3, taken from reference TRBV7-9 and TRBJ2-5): DTGVSQNPRHKITKRGQNVTFRCDPISEHNRLYWYRQTLGQGPEFLTYFQNEAQLEKSRLLSDRFSAERPKGSFSTLEIQRTEQGDSAMYLCASSFRTGGETQYFGPGTRLLVL.

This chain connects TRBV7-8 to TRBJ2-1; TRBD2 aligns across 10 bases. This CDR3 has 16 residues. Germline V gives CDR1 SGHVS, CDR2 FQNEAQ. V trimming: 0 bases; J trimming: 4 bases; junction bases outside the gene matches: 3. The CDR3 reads CASSLARTSGYNEQFF. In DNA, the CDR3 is TGTGCCAGCAGCTTAGCGCGGACTAGCGGATACAATGAGCAGTTCTTC.

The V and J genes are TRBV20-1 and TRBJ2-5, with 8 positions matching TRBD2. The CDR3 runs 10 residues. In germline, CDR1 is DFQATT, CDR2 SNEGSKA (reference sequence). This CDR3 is CTSGRETQYF. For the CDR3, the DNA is TGCACTAGCGGGCGGGAGACCCAGTACTTC.

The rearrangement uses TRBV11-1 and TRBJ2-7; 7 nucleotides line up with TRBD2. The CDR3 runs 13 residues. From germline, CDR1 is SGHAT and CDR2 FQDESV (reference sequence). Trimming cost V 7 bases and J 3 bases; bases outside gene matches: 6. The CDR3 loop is CASIQPGGYEQYF. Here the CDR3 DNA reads TGTGCCAGCATCCAACCGGGGGGCTACGAGCAGTACTTC.

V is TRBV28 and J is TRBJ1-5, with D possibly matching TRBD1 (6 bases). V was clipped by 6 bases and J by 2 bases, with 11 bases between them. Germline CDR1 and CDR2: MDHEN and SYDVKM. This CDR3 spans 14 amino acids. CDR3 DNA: TGTGCCAGCAGCTCCCCAGGGGGCAATCAGCCCCAGCATTTT. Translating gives CASSSPGGNQPQHF.

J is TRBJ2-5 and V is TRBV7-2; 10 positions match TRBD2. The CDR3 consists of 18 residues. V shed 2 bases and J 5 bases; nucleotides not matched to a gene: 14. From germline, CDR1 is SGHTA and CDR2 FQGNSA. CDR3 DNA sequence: TGTGCCAGCAGCTTAAAAGGGTGGCTAGCGGGAGTTCACGAGACCCAGTACTTC. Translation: CASSLKGWLAGVHETQYF.

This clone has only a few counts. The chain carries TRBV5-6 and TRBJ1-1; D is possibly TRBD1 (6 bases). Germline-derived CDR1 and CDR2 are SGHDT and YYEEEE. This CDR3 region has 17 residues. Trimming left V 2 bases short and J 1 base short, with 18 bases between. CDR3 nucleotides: TGTGCCAGCAGCTTTTCTGGGTGGGGGGGCGCGAACACTGAAGCTTTCTTT. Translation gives CASSFSGWGGANTEAFF.

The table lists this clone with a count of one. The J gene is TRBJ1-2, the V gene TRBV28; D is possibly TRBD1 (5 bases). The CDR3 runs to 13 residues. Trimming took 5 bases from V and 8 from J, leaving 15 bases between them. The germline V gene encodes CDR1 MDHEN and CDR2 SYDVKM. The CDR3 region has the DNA TGTGCCAGCAGTCCACAGGTTATTCGCGGCTACACCTTC. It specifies CASSPQVIRGYTF.

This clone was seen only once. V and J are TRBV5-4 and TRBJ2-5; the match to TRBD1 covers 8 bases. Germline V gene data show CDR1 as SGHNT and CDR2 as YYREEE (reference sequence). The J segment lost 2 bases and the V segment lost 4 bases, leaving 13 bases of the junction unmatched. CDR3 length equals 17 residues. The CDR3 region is CASSLDRENPLQETQYF. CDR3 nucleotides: TGTGCCAGCAGCCTGGACAGGGAAAACCCCTTACAAGAGACCCAGTACTTC.

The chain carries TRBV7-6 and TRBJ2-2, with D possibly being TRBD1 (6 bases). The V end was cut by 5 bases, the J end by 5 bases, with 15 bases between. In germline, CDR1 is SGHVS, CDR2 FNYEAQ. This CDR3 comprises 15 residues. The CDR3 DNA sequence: TGTGCCAGCAGCCCTTCCGGGACACCTACCGGGGAGCTGTTTTTT. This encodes CASSPSGTPTGELFF.

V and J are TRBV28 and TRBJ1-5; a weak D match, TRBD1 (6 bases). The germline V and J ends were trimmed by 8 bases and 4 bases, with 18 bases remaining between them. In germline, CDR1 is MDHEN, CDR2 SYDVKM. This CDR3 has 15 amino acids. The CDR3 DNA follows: TGTGCCAGCGAAGTTCTAGACAGGTCGAATCAGCCCCAGCATTTT. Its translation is CASEVLDRSNQPQHF.

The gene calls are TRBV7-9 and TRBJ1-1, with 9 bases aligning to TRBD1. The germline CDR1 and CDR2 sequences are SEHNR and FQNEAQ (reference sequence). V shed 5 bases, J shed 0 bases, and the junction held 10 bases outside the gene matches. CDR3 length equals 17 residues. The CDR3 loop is CASSPRGTGFMNTEAFF. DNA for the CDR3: TGTGCCAGCAGCCCCCGAGGGACAGGGTTCATGAACACTGAAGCTTTCTTT.

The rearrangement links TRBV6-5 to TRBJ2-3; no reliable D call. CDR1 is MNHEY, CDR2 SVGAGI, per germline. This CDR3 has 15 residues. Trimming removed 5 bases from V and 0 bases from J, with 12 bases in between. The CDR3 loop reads CASSAEVSSTDTQYF. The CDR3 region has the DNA TGTGCCAGCAGTGCCGAGGTCTCTAGCACAGATACGCAGTATTTT.

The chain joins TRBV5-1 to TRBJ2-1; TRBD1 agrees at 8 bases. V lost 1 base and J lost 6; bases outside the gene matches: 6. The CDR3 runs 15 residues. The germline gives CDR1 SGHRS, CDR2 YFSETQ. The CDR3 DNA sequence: TGCGCCAGCAGCTTGCGGCAGGGGGCGGGCAATGAGCAGTTCTTC. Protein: CASSLRQGAGNEQFF.

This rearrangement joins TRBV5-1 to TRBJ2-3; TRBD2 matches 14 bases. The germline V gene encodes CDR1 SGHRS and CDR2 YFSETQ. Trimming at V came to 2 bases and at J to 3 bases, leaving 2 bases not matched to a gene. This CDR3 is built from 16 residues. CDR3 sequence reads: CASSLRLAGGTDTQYF. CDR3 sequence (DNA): TGCGCCAGCAGCTTACGACTAGCGGGAGGGACAGATACGCAGTATTTT.

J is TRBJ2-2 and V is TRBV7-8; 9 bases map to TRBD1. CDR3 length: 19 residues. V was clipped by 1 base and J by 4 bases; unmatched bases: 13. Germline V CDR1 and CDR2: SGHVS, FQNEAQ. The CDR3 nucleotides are TGTGCCAGCAGCTTAGGGGGTCTGGTACAGGGGGCAAGCACCGGGGAGCTGTTTTTT. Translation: CASSLGGLVQGASTGELFF.

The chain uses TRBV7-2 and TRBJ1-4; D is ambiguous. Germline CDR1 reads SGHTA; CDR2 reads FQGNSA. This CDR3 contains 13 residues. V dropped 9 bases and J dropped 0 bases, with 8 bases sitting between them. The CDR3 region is CASARSTNEKLFF. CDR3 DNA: TGTGCCAGTGCCCGGTCAACTAATGAAAAACTGTTTTTT. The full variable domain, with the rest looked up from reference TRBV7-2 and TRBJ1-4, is GAGVSQSPSNKVTEKGKDVELRCDPISGHTALYWYRQSLGQGLEFLIYFQGNSAPDKSGLPSDRFSAERTGGSVSTLTIQRTQQEDSAVYLCASARSTNEKLFFGSGTQLSVL.

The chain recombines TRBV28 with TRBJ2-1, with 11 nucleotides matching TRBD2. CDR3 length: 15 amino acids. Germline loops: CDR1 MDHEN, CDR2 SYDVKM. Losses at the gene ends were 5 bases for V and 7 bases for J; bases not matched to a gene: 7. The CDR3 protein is CASSLSGLAANEQFF. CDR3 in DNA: TGTGCCAGCAGTCTTTCGGGACTAGCGGCTAATGAGCAGTTCTTC.

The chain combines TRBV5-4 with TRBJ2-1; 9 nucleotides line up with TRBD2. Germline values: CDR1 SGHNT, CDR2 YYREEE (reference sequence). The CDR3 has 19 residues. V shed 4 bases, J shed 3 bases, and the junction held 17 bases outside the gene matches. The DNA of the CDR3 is TGTGCCAGCAGCGATGTGGGTAGCGGGGGTTCTTCCCACTACAATGAGCAGTTCTTC. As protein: CASSDVGSGGSSHYNEQFF.

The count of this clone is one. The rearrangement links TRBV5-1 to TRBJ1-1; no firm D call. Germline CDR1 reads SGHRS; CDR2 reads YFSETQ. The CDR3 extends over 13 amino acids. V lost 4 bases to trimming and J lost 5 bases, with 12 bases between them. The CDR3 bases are TGCGCCAGCAGCCGGGAGATGGGGACTGAAGCTTTCTTT. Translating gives CASSREMGTEAFF. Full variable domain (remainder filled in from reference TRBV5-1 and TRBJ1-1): KAGVTQTPRYLIKTRGQQVTLSCSPISGHRSVSWYQQTPGQGLQFLFEYFSETQRNKGNFPGRFSGRQFSNSRSEMNVSTLELGDSALYLCASSREMGTEAFFGQGTRLTVV.

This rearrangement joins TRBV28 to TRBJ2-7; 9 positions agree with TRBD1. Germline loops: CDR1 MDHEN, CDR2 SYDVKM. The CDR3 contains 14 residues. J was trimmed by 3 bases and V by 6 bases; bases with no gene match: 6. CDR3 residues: CASRQTGQGYEQYF. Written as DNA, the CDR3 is TGTGCCAGCAGGCAAACGGGACAGGGCTACGAGCAGTACTTC. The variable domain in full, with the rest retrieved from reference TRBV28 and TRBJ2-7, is DVKVTQSSRYLVKRTGEKVFLECVQDMDHENMFWYRQDPGLGLRLIYFSYDVKMKEKGDIPEGYSVSREKKERFSLILESASTNQTSMYLCASRQTGQGYEQYFGPGTRLTVT.